Below, 26 T cell receptor beta chains from the same sample are listed, as sequenced in a study of cytomegalovirus exposure and HLA in healthy donors. Clones were read by immunoSEQ multiplex PCR, and TCRdb kept only the in-frame ones, dropping some. Seen here are roughly 70,000 clones, 97% observed once, and the top ten hold 1.5% to 2%. Material: PBMCs. The receptors here all came from a woman younger than 35 in good health and CMV-seropositive.

This chain uses TRBV28 with TRBJ1-4, with TRBD1 identical over 11 bases. V shed 7 bases and J 9 bases; nucleotides not matched to a gene: 10. The V gene's germline CDR1 is MDHEN and CDR2 SYDVKM. The length of the CDR3 is 15 residues. In nucleotides, the CDR3 is TGTGCCAGCAATCCTCCGGGACAGGGGGGGAAAAAACTGTTTTTT. Amino acids: CASNPPGQGGKKLFF.

This chain connects TRBV19 to TRBJ2-7; a weak D match, TRBD1 (6 bases). The germline gives CDR1 LNHDA, CDR2 SQIVND (reference sequence). The CDR3 loop spans 16 amino acids. Trimming took off 4 bases at V and 2 bases at J, with 18 bases between the two ends. The CDR3 is CASSSFFGRGPYEQYF. The CDR3 bases are TGTGCCAGTAGTAGTTTTTTCGGCAGGGGACCCTACGAGCAGTACTTC.

The rearrangement links TRBV5-6 to TRBJ1-4; 7 nucleotides match TRBD1. CDR3 length equals 17 residues. Germline trimming cut 4 bases from V and 0 bases from J; bases unmatched to any gene: 9. CDR1 and CDR2 (germline): SGHDT, YYEEEE. CDR3 in amino acids: CASSLNRGLATNEKLFF. CDR3 in DNA: TGTGCCAGCAGCCTCAACAGGGGACTGGCAACTAATGAAAAACTGTTTTTT.

The CDR3 is CASSERASGINEQFF. The CDR3 DNA follows: TGTGCCAGCAGTGAGAGGGCTAGCGGAATCAATGAGCAGTTCTTC. The rearrangement joins TRBV2 to TRBJ2-1, with 7 bases lining up with TRBD2. Germline lookup yields CDR1 SNHLY and CDR2 FYNNEI. V trimming: 3 bases; J trimming: 6 bases; junction bases outside the gene matches: 8. CDR3 length: 15 amino acids.

This sequence joins TRBV7-9 and TRBJ1-2; 7 bases are a match to TRBD1. Germline values: CDR1 SEHNR, CDR2 FQNEAQ (reference sequence). The CDR3 sequence is 14 residues long. Trimming removed 4 bases from V and 8 bases from J; junction bases left unmatched: 10. CDR3: CASSSSTGRNGYTF. Here the CDR3 DNA reads TGTGCCAGCAGCTCGTCGACAGGGAGGAACGGCTACACCTTC.

This chain links TRBV5-1 with TRBJ2-3; 13 positions match TRBD2. The CDR3 covers 16 residues. Losses at the gene ends were 4 bases for V and 5 bases for J; bases not matched to a gene: 7. CDR1 is SGHRS, CDR2 YFSETQ, per germline. CDR3 DNA: TGCGCCAGCAGCCCGGGACTAGCGGGATTCGGAGATACGCAGTATTTT. This sequence encodes CASSPGLAGFGDTQYF.

The rearrangement links TRBV30 to TRBJ1-3; TRBD1 is a possible D gene (5 bases). The CDR3 covers 13 residues. Germline CDR1 GTSNPN, CDR2 SVGIG (reference sequence). V was clipped by 2 bases and J by 9 bases, with 14 bases between them. The CDR3 here is CAWSRQLGSTIYF. The DNA of the CDR3 is TGTGCCTGGAGTAGACAGTTAGGTAGCACCATATATTTT.

The chain combines TRBV6-1 with TRBJ1-2; D uncertain. V lost 4 bases and J lost 2, with 5 bases in between. This CDR3 has 12 amino acids. CDR1 MNHNS and CDR2 SASEGT come from the germline V gene. The CDR3, as DNA: TGTGCCAGCAGTGGCAGGAACTATGGCTACACCTTC. Translated: CASSGRNYGYTF.

This rearrangement joins TRBV4-2 to TRBJ1-1; D not certain. V was pared by 0 bases and J by 0 bases, with 11 bases between. There are 16 residues in the CDR3. Per germline, CDR1 LGHNA and CDR2 YNFKEQ. The CDR3 DNA reads TGTGCCAGCAGCCAAGAGGTGGGCAGCCTGAACACTGAAGCTTTCTTT. It translates to CASSQEVGSLNTEAFF.

The table lists this clone with a count of one. The chain couples TRBV5-1 to TRBJ1-5; 8 bases are a match to TRBD1. The V gene's germline CDR1 is SGHRS and CDR2 YFSETQ. The ends lost 2 bases at V and 6 bases at J; junction bases unmatched: 4. The CDR3 sequence is 14 residues long. In DNA form, the CDR3 reads TGCGCCAGCAGCTTAGGACAGGGAGGTCAGCCCCAGCATTTT. This gives the protein CASSLGQGGQPQHF.

The chain employs TRBV14 and TRBJ2-5; 8 bases fit TRBD2. V lost 7 bases to trimming and J lost 2 bases; unmatched junction nucleotides: 6. CDR3 length: 14 residues. CDR1 is SGHDN, CDR2 FVKESK, per germline. As DNA, the CDR3 is TGTGCCAGCACTGGCGGGAGGCGACAAGAGACCCAGTACTTC. Protein sequence: CASTGGRRQETQYF.

In the case of this clone: A junction boundary mismatches the germline segment, possibly from a read error. This rearrangement joins TRBV7-9 to TRBJ1-2; D is possibly TRBD1 (6 bases). CDR3 size: 12 residues. CDR1 and CDR2 (germline): SEHNR, FQNEAQ (reference sequence). This CDR3 reads CASSLGLQRQAF. CDR3 nucleotide sequence: TGTGCCAGCAGCCTCGGGTTACAGCGACAGGCCTTC.

The chain uses TRBV10-1 and TRBJ2-1, with D possibly matching TRBD2 (5 bases). This CDR3 has 16 amino acids. Between the trimmed V and J ends, which lost 0 bases and 3 bases, there was a span of 12 bases. Germline CDR1 reads WNHNN; CDR2 reads SYGVQD (reference sequence). CDR3 amino acids: CASSESIERSYNEQFF. The CDR3, as DNA: TGCGCCAGCAGTGAGTCGATCGAGCGGAGCTACAATGAGCAGTTCTTC.

V usage is TRBV10-1 and J usage is TRBJ1-3; D perhaps matches TRBD1 (5 bases). The CDR3 loop spans 15 amino acids. V gave up 6 bases and J gave up 0 bases, with 12 bases separating them. Germline loops: CDR1 WNHNN, CDR2 SYGVQD (reference sequence). The CDR3 here is CASRSDTNSGNTIYF. CDR3 nucleotides: TGCGCCAGCAGATCGGACACGAACTCTGGAAACACCATATATTTT.

The chain has TRBV11-2 and TRBJ2-7; TRBD2 matches 7 bases. Trimming removed 5 bases from V and 3 bases from J; junction bases left unmatched: 7. Germline-derived CDR1 and CDR2 are SGHAT and FQNNGV. This CDR3 is 14 amino acids long. CDR3 loop: CASSRGRELYEQYF. The CDR3 DNA reads as TGTGCCAGCAGCCGAGGGCGGGAGCTCTACGAGCAGTACTTC.

This sequence joins TRBV9 and TRBJ2-3, with D perhaps matching TRBD2 (5 bases). Trimming pared 0 bases from V and 3 bases from J, leaving 8 bases between. Germline CDR1 reads SGDLS; CDR2 reads YYNGEE. This CDR3 spans 14 amino acids. CDR3 loop: CASSVGTGTDTQYF. CDR3 DNA sequence: TGTGCCAGCAGCGTAGGAACGGGAACAGATACGCAGTATTTT. Supplemented by reference TRBV9 and TRBJ2-3, the full variable domain reads DSGVTQTPKHLITATGQRVTLRCSPRSGDLSVYWYQQSLDQGLQFLIQYYNGEERAKGNILERFSAQQFPDLHSELNLSSLELGDSALYFCASSVGTGTDTQYFGPGTRLTVL.

This sequence joins TRBV7-2 and TRBJ2-7, with 7 bases lining up with TRBD1. The junction had 10 bases not matched to a gene; V was cut back by 5 bases and J by 0 bases. Germline CDR1 and CDR2: SGHTA and FQGNSA. This CDR3 comprises 16 residues. The CDR3 bases are TGTGCCAGCAGCAGAACAGGGGCCCGAAGCTCCTACGAGCAGTACTTC. This translates into CASSRTGARSSYEQYF.

The chain couples TRBV28 to TRBJ1-5; 7 nucleotides line up with TRBD1. The CDR3 spans 15 residues. The V gene end was trimmed by 4 bases and the J gene end by 5 bases; junction bases not matched to a gene: 8. Germline CDR1 is MDHEN and CDR2 is SYDVKM. CDR3 DNA: TGTGCCAGCAGTTCGAAGGACAGGTTGGATCAGCCCCAGCATTTT. Translated, it gives CASSSKDRLDQPQHF.

This rearrangement joins TRBV6-5 to TRBJ1-2, with D tentatively TRBD1 (6 bases). V dropped 2 bases and J dropped 4 bases, with 11 bases sitting between them. Germline CDR1 and CDR2: MNHEY and SVGAGI. CDR3 length: 14 residues. The chain's CDR3 is CASSYRPGAYGYTF. The DNA of the CDR3 is TGTGCCAGCAGTTACCGGCCAGGGGCCTATGGCTACACCTTC.

The V and J genes are TRBV6-1 and TRBJ1-2, with a weak D call TRBD1 (6 bases). V dropped 1 base and J dropped 6 bases, with 9 bases sitting between them. Germline CDR1 is MNHNS and CDR2 is SASEGT. This CDR3 has 13 residues. CDR3 protein: CASSEERGNGYTF. The CDR3 DNA follows: TGTGCCAGCAGTGAAGAAAGGGGGAATGGCTACACCTTC.

This clone was recorded only once. The chain employs TRBV27 and TRBJ2-1; D perhaps matches TRBD2 (5 bases). Trimming took 2 bases from V and 6 from J, leaving 5 bases between them. This CDR3 region has 12 residues. CDR1 and CDR2 (germline): MNHEY, SMNVEV (reference sequence). The CDR3 reads CASSLTSNEQFF. DNA of the CDR3: TGTGCCAGCAGTTTAACTAGCAATGAGCAGTTCTTC.

The chain links TRBV6-1 to TRBJ2-5; D is perhaps TRBD1 (7 bases). The V end lost 8 bases, the J end lost 5 bases, and 15 bases lay between the germline ends. Germline values: CDR1 MNHNS, CDR2 SASEGT. This CDR3 spans 13 amino acids. The CDR3: CASPSGGGETQYF. In DNA form, the CDR3 reads TGTGCCAGCCCCTCTGGAGGGGGCGAGACCCAGTACTTC.

This rearrangement joins TRBV6-6 to TRBJ1-4; TRBD1 aligns across 7 bases. CDR3 length: 13 amino acids. The trim removed 6 bases at V and 4 bases at J, leaving 2 bases unmatched. Per germline, CDR1 MNHNY and CDR2 SVGAGI (reference sequence). The CDR3 region is CASRDRVNEKLFF. In DNA form, the CDR3 reads TGTGCCAGCAGAGACAGGGTTAATGAAAAACTGTTTTTT.

V gene TRBV11-2 combines with J gene TRBJ2-1, with 9 bases identical to TRBD2. In germline, CDR1 is SGHAT, CDR2 FQNNGV. The CDR3 runs to 19 residues. With 3 bases clipped from V and 0 bases from J, the junction kept 12 bases outside the gene matches. The CDR3, as DNA: TGTGCCAGCAGCTTCGTAGCGGGAGTTTGGGGTAGCTCCTACAATGAGCAGTTCTTC. Translating it yields CASSFVAGVWGSSYNEQFF.

The chain combines TRBV5-4 with TRBJ1-2; D perhaps matches TRBD1 (6 bases). CDR1 is SGHNT and CDR2 is YYREEE in the germline V gene (reference sequence). Trimming cost V 0 bases and J 0 bases, with 15 bases left between them. The CDR3 loop spans 17 amino acids. DNA of the CDR3: TGTGCCAGCAGCTTGGCCCATGGCGGGGGCCCTAACTATGGCTACACCTTC. Its protein product is CASSLAHGGGPNYGYTF.

This chain joins TRBV11-1 and TRBJ2-7, with TRBD2 matching over 15 bases. The CDR3 is 17 residues long. Trimming removed 6 bases from V and 2 bases from J; junction bases left unmatched: 8. Germline-derived CDR1 and CDR2 are SGHAT and FQDESV (reference sequence). The CDR3 region is CASRPGLAGGPPYEQYF. In DNA, the CDR3 is TGTGCCAGCAGGCCCGGACTAGCGGGAGGGCCCCCCTACGAGCAGTACTTC.